Listed below are T cell receptor beta chains from one sample, sequenced in a study of early T cells in non-severe SARS-CoV-2 infection. A single record per CDR3 protein comes from TCRdb applying MiXCR to the 5' RACE reads. The table lists 35,000 to 45,000 distinct CDR3 sequences, more than 10% of them singletons, with approximately 15% in the top ten. Sequencing was done on a sample of whole blood. Receptors originate from an adult who was a healthcare worker with PCR-confirmed SARS-CoV-2 infection or an uninfected control (not recorded which). Both conserved end residues are part of each CDR3. Fields, in order: CDR3 length, J gene, V gene, CDR3 protein.

11 | TRBJ2-5 | TRBV3-1 | CASSRGQTQYF
14 | TRBJ2-1 | TRBV5-8 | CASSLGWTYNEQFF
15 | TRBJ2-2 | TRBV11-2 | CASSIRVLNTGELFF
12 | TRBJ1-6 | TRBV28 | CASTTGNSPLHF
12 | TRBJ2-1 | TRBV28 | CASSLNRDEQFF
14 | TRBJ2-7 | TRBV9 | CASSPGAVAYEQYF
10 | TRBJ2-1 | TRBV2 | CASMGGEQFF
12 | TRBJ2-7 | TRBV20-1 | CSAATELNEQYF
15 | TRBJ2-1 | TRBV7-3 | CASSQIQGGYNEQFF
10 | TRBJ2-5 | TRBV30 | CAWRLETQYF
14 | TRBJ1-2 | TRBV28 | CASSRTGINYGYTF
15 | TRBJ2-5 | TRBV4-3 | CASSQDYRGWETQYF
16 | TRBJ1-1 | TRBV7-9 | CASSSSGRLLNTEAFF
14 | TRBJ1-4 | TRBV6-6 | CAVAEIATNEKLFF
17 | TRBJ2-5 | TRBV7-8 | CASSLSYPGPSRETQYF
14 | TRBJ2-1 | TRBV28 | CASSRFSSYNEQFF
15 | TRBJ2-7 | TRBV11-2 | CASSLEVGADYEQYF
15 | TRBJ1-1 | TRBV7-9 | CASSPIWGRNTEAFF
15 | TRBJ2-3 | TRBV20-1 | CSVSGGVASTDTQYF
13 | TRBJ1-1 | TRBV21-1 | CASSLSRAPEAFF
10 | TRBJ2-1 | TRBV20-1 | CSVGKAEQFF
15 | TRBJ2-2 | TRBV11-2 | CASSREGLNTGELFF
22 | TRBJ2-7 | TRBV18 | CASSPRPRDRGLARARSYEQYF
15 | TRBJ1-1 | TRBV27 | CASSLGQGRITEAFF
14 | TRBJ1-2 | TRBV30 | CAWRGQWGNYGYTF
14 | TRBJ1-3 | TRBV20-1 | CSAGRGRAGNTIYF
14 | TRBJ2-5 | TRBV11-2 | CASSSSGGQETQYF
14 | TRBJ1-1 | TRBV6-2/TRBV6-3 | CASTLDGPATEAFF
17 | TRBJ2-7 | TRBV10-3 | CAISEPRGERPSYEQYF
11 | TRBJ2-1 | TRBV3-1 | CASSSYSEQFF
14 | TRBJ1-2 | TRBV6-2/TRBV6-3 | CASTHDVDNYGYTF
16 | TRBJ2-7 | TRBV5-1 | CASSLAGQGTSYEQYF
12 | TRBJ1-2 | TRBV7-9 | CASSVPAGGYTF
15 | TRBJ1-6 | TRBV7-9 | CASIEEAAYNSPLHF
14 | TRBJ2-7 | TRBV18 | CASSSTASEHEQYF
14 | TRBJ2-3 | TRBV7-6 | CASSVSGTGYTQYF
16 | TRBJ2-4 | TRBV10-2 | CASAGIDELGKNIQYF
14 | TRBJ1-6 | TRBV7-2 | CASSVQGVNSPLHF
15 | TRBJ2-5 | TRBV11-3 | CASSPTGGRQETQYF
14 | TRBJ2-3 | TRBV11-2 | CASSHGLMADTQYF
14 | TRBJ1-2 | TRBV12-3/TRBV12-4 | CATRASGTDYGYTF
17 | TRBJ2-3 | TRBV14 | CASSHVLARTSTDTQYF
16 | TRBJ2-1 | TRBV18 | CASSPISGQSYNEQFF
11 | TRBJ2-3 | TRBV5-3 | CAGLLADTQYF
12 | TRBJ2-7 | TRBV7-9 | CASSPTGGKQYF
12 | TRBJ2-7 | TRBV7-2 | CASSSDWAEQYF